This T cell receptor (beta chain) was found in a study of blood T cell repertoires in COVID-19. Study in general: Samples taken during acute and convalescent COVID-19 were collected in the United States, Italy and Spain. Sample material is recorded as cDNA or gDNA derived from T cells, B-cell-depleted T cells, or PBMCs.

The repertoire was sequenced with immunoSEQ multiplex PCR; TCRdb's copy has only in-frame clones and lacks some. Of 250,000 or so clones in the sample, 65% to 85% are singletons; the top ten hold approximately 5.7%. CDR1 is SGHDN, CDR2 FVKESK, per germline. V trimming: 5 bases; J trimming: 3 bases; junction bases outside the gene matches: 10. CDR3 length: 16 residues. Sequenced input: peripheral blood. This clonotype originated in a human donor in a cohort sampled during active COVID-19. The rearrangement joins TRBV14 to TRBJ2-4; 7 bases fit TRBD1. The CDR3 here is CASSYGTVKHKNIQYF. CDR3 DNA sequence: TGTGCCAGCAGCTACGGGACAGTAAAACACAAAAACATTCAGTACTTC.